This T cell receptor beta chain was recorded in a study of early T cells in non-severe SARS-CoV-2 infection (dated by TCRdb to the early 2020s). Notes on the research overall: Because TCR sequencing relied on bulk RNA taken from unsorted whole blood, pairing of alpha and beta chains was not possible.

As concerns this clonotype: The antigen it binds to is not known. Per-nucleotide qualities are absent, and no much larger clonotype sits a single base away.

Library prep was done by 5' RACE. TCRdb names NextSeq 500 as the instrument used. To correct for sequencing error and PCR bias, the TCR library protocol tagged individual cDNA molecules with unique molecular identifiers. Both TCR alpha and beta chains were sequenced, and tight co-correlation was observed between alpha and beta sequence abundances in each sample. The study's own analysis went as follows. V gene, J gene and CDR3 annotation of TCR sequences was performed with Decombinator V4. TCRs were defined as expanded if a significant change between any two time points was detected under a Poisson model with p below 0.0001. TCR abundances were normalised to the total number of TCRs sequenced in each sample and reported as counts per million. MAIT TCRs were defined by TRAV1-2 paired with TRAJ12, TRAJ20 or TRAJ33, and iNKT TCRs by TRAV10 paired with TRAJ18. VDJdb, accessed 1 November 2021, was searched for CMV, EBV and SARS-CoV-2 annotated TCRs, with TCRs annotated for multiple antigens excluded. TCRdb itself trimmed the public reads at Q25 with fastp, ran MiXCR and retained productive beta chains. Rows merge per CDR3 protein into single entries with the most common DNA and genes. The V and J calls follow TCRdb's processing rather than the paper's. The sample has approximately 85,000 distinct CDR3 sequences on record, around an eighth of them singletons. The ten largest clones take up approximately 7% of the sample.

Points the paper makes about the study in general: VDJdb matching was skewed toward anti-spike CD8 responses, so virus-specific expansions were likely underestimated and private and CD4 specificities were missed.

Set within a cohort of healthcare workers in London, UK, this nested case-control study involved weekly PCR testing of nasopharyngeal swabs along with blood sampling. Healthcare workers were enrolled in the week of the UK lockdown, from 23 to 31 March 2020, and were followed every week for up to roughly 16 weeks. CDR1 and CDR2 are drawn from the germline V gene (reference sequence): MNHEY, SMNVEV. Measured from the cysteine to the phenylalanine, the CDR3 is 16 residues long. Only CDR3 DNA is held: 48 bases, read in frame from base 1. Clipping removes 5 bases from V and 1 base from J, with 6 as the unmatched junction base count.

This TCR derives from an adult who was a healthcare worker with PCR-confirmed SARS-CoV-2 infection or an uninfected control (not recorded which). Specimen: whole blood. The V gene is TRBV27 and the J gene is TRBJ2-1; TRBD2 aligns with 9 central bases. CDR3 region: CASSLNLAGSYNEQFF. Here is the DNA: TGTGCCAGCAGTCTAAACCTAGCGGGGTCCTACAATGAGCAGTTCTTC.